The clone carrying this T cell receptor beta chain was observed a handful of times. Its antigen remains unknown. Libraries for TCRalpha and TCRbeta carried sample barcodes and unique molecular identifiers via 5'RACE. TCRdb called the 5' RACE reads again in MiXCR, with one record for every CDR3 protein. The sample consists of about 470,000 distinct CDR3 sequences, about 23% of them appearing once. The sample originates from a study of T-cell memory formation after mild COVID-19. General study results and limits: A subset of responding clones appeared in pre-infection memory, suggesting cross-reactive memory joined.

The sequencing input was PBMCs or a T cell subset sorted from them (not recorded which). The TCR originated in an adult woman who had mild COVID-19 (a few samples of this study predate the infection). Cell type and time point are not known.

CDR3 coding DNA: TGCACCCCGGGACAGGGCTTAGGTACTGAAGCTTTCTTT. Amino acid sequence: CTPGQGLGTEAFF. The chain joins TRBV20-1 to TRBJ1-1; TRBD1 agrees at 9 bases. The CDR3 sequence is 13 residues long. CDR1 is DFQATT, CDR2 SNEGSKA, per germline (reference sequence).